This is a list of T cell receptor beta chains from one sample in a study of OX40 agonist ivuxolimab in advanced cancers. Clones were read by immunoSEQ multiplex PCR, and TCRdb kept only the in-frame ones, dropping some. The data hold around 80,000 clones, with roughly nine tenths observed a single time. Specimen: CD4+ or CD8+ T cells sorted from blood, collected in a trial of the OX40 agonist ivuxolimab. These receptors came from an adult with an advanced solid tumor such as melanoma, head and neck, liver or kidney cancer. CDR3s include the opening cysteine and the closing phenylalanine or tryptophan. The order of the fields is CDR3 protein, CDR3 DNA, D gene, V gene, J gene, clone size. A D gene is named only where the DNA matches it firmly. Clone size is given for some rows only: seen once, a few or many times, or a class if the clone is expanded.

cdr3_aa: CASSTVAWLTDTQYF
cdr3_nt: TGTGCCAGCAGCACCGTTGCTTGGCTAACAGATACGCAGTATTTT
d_call: NA
v_call: TRBV27
j_call: TRBJ2-3
clone_size: NA

cdr3_aa: CASSYSTGGSTDTQYF
cdr3_nt: TGCGCCAGCAGCTATAGTACAGGCGGAAGCACAGATACGCAGTATTTT
d_call: NA
v_call: TRBV5-1
j_call: TRBJ2-3
clone_size: NA

cdr3_aa: CSAATGSLHF
cdr3_nt: TGCAGTGCCGCTACTGGGTCCCTCCACTTT
d_call: NA
v_call: TRBV20-1
j_call: TRBJ1-6
clone_size: once

cdr3_aa: CASSLSGMGAKNIQYF
cdr3_nt: TGTGCCAGCAGCCTGAGCGGGATGGGAGCCAAAAACATTCAGTACTTC
d_call: TRBD2
v_call: TRBV5-6
j_call: TRBJ2-4
clone_size: NA

cdr3_aa: CASSLGSLAGSQETQYF
cdr3_nt: TGTGCCAGCAGTTTAGGGTCGCTAGCGGGTTCCCAAGAGACCCAGTACTTC
d_call: TRBD2
v_call: TRBV28
j_call: TRBJ2-5
clone_size: NA

cdr3_aa: CAWRQGAGNTIYF
cdr3_nt: TGTGCCTGGCGACAGGGGGCTGGAAACACCATATATTTT
d_call: TRBD1
v_call: TRBV30
j_call: TRBJ1-3
clone_size: NA

cdr3_aa: CASSMGHTNYGYTF
cdr3_nt: TGTGCCAGTAGTATGGGCCACACTAACTATGGCTACACCTTC
d_call: NA
v_call: TRBV19
j_call: TRBJ1-2
clone_size: NA

cdr3_aa: CASSSNGGATDTQYF
cdr3_nt: TGCGCCAGCAGCTCTAACGGGGGGGCGACAGATACGCAGTATTTT
d_call: TRBD2
v_call: TRBV5-1
j_call: TRBJ2-3
clone_size: NA

cdr3_aa: CATSRDPGGYEQYF
cdr3_nt: TGTGCCACCAGCAGAGACCCAGGGGGCTACGAGCAGTACTTC
d_call: TRBD1
v_call: TRBV15
j_call: TRBJ2-7
clone_size: NA

cdr3_aa: CASSFNRLYSYEQYF
cdr3_nt: TGTGCCAGCAGCTTCAACAGGTTATATTCCTACGAGCAGTACTTC
d_call: NA
v_call: TRBV11-2
j_call: TRBJ2-7
clone_size: NA

cdr3_aa: CASSSTDTQYF
cdr3_nt: TGTGCCAGCAGTTCCACAGATACGCAGTATTTT
d_call: NA
v_call: TRBV28
j_call: TRBJ2-3
clone_size: NA

cdr3_aa: CASSSNRAGSHNEQFF
cdr3_nt: TGTGCCAGCAGCTCTAATAGAGCGGGGTCCCACAATGAGCAGTTCTTC
d_call: TRBD2
v_call: TRBV7-9
j_call: TRBJ2-1
clone_size: NA

cdr3_aa: CASSADGGNQPQHF
cdr3_nt: TGTGCCAGCAGTGCTGATGGGGGCAATCAGCCCCAGCATTTT
d_call: NA
v_call: TRBV2
j_call: TRBJ1-5
clone_size: NA

cdr3_aa: CASSARTVNEQFF
cdr3_nt: TGCGCCAGCAGCGCAAGGACAGTGAATGAGCAGTTCTTC
d_call: NA
v_call: TRBV5-1
j_call: TRBJ2-1
clone_size: NA

cdr3_aa: CASSSSGVSYEQYF
cdr3_nt: TGCGCCAGCAGTAGTAGCGGGGTCTCTTACGAGCAGTACTTC
d_call: TRBD2
v_call: TRBV10-2
j_call: TRBJ2-7
clone_size: NA

cdr3_aa: CASSPGQGAGETQYF
cdr3_nt: TGTGCCAGCAGCCCGGGACAGGGGGCAGGAGAGACCCAGTACTTC
d_call: TRBD1
v_call: TRBV11-2
j_call: TRBJ2-5
clone_size: NA

cdr3_aa: CASNDPGQGALGANVLTF
cdr3_nt: TGTGCCAGTAACGACCCGGGACAGGGGGCGCTTGGGGCCAACGTCCTGACTTTC
d_call: TRBD1
v_call: TRBV19
j_call: TRBJ2-6
clone_size: NA

cdr3_aa: CASSSGGSGNTIYF
cdr3_nt: TGTGCCAGCAGTTCAGGGGGCTCTGGAAACACCATATATTTT
d_call: TRBD1
v_call: TRBV6-5
j_call: TRBJ1-3
clone_size: NA

cdr3_aa: CASSLYRGNEQFF
cdr3_nt: TGCGCCAGCAGCTTGTACAGGGGGAATGAGCAGTTCTTC
d_call: TRBD1
v_call: TRBV5-1
j_call: TRBJ2-1
clone_size: NA

cdr3_aa: CASSQFRGSGSPLHF
cdr3_nt: TGTGCCAGCAGCCAATTCAGGGGTTCGGGTTCACCCCTCCACTTT
d_call: NA
v_call: TRBV7-6
j_call: TRBJ1-6
clone_size: NA

cdr3_aa: CASSSVGTEAFF
cdr3_nt: TGTGCCAGCAGCTCCGTGGGCACTGAAGCTTTCTTT
d_call: NA
v_call: TRBV7-9
j_call: TRBJ1-1
clone_size: NA

cdr3_aa: CASSAMTGSTDTQYF
cdr3_nt: TGTGCCAGCAGTGCTATGACAGGTAGCACAGATACGCAGTATTTT
d_call: NA
v_call: TRBV25-1
j_call: TRBJ2-3
clone_size: few

cdr3_aa: CASSGGVRMNTEAFF
cdr3_nt: TGCGCCAGCAGCGGGGGGGTACGGATGAACACTGAAGCTTTCTTT
d_call: NA
v_call: TRBV5-1
j_call: TRBJ1-1
clone_size: once

cdr3_aa: CASSPQIQVHTEAFF
cdr3_nt: TGTGCCAGCTCACCACAAATCCAAGTGCACACTGAAGCTTTCTTT
d_call: NA
v_call: TRBV18
j_call: TRBJ1-1
clone_size: NA

cdr3_aa: CASSEQQNTGELFF
cdr3_nt: TGTGCCAGCAGTGAACAGCAGAACACCGGGGAGCTGTTTTTT
d_call: NA
v_call: TRBV2
j_call: TRBJ2-2
clone_size: NA

cdr3_aa: CASSLAYDEGGHEKLFF
cdr3_nt: TGTGCCAGCAGCTTGGCCTACGATGAAGGGGGCCATGAAAAACTGTTTTTT
d_call: TRBD1
v_call: TRBV5-8
j_call: TRBJ1-4
clone_size: NA

cdr3_aa: CASSDSRGGYGYTF
cdr3_nt: TGCGCCAGCAGTGATTCCAGGGGAGGCTATGGCTACACCTTC
d_call: NA
v_call: TRBV10-1
j_call: TRBJ1-2
clone_size: once

cdr3_aa: CACGLAGASGETQYF
cdr3_nt: TGTGCCTGTGGACTAGCGGGGGCCTCGGGGGAGACCCAGTACTTC
d_call: TRBD2
v_call: TRBV30
j_call: TRBJ2-5
clone_size: few

cdr3_aa: CASSDRRATVYGYTF
cdr3_nt: TGTGCCAGCAGTGATAGGAGGGCGACCGTGTATGGCTACACCTTC
d_call: NA
v_call: TRBV2
j_call: TRBJ1-2
clone_size: NA

cdr3_aa: CASSDPGNEQFF
cdr3_nt: TGCGCCAGCAGTGACCCGGGGAATGAGCAGTTCTTC
d_call: NA
v_call: TRBV10-1
j_call: TRBJ2-1
clone_size: once

cdr3_aa: CATSLRDPSPLHF
cdr3_nt: TGTGCCACCTCCCTCCGGGACCCTTCACCCCTCCACTTT
d_call: NA
v_call: TRBV6-1
j_call: TRBJ1-6
clone_size: once

cdr3_aa: CAGRGGGGYQPQHF
cdr3_nt: TGTGCCGGCAGAGGCGGGGGCGGATACCAGCCCCAGCATTTT
d_call: NA
v_call: TRBV28
j_call: TRBJ1-5
clone_size: NA

cdr3_aa: CASSLLGGGYEQYF
cdr3_nt: TGTGCCAGCAGTTTATTGGGAGGTGGCTACGAGCAGTACTTC
d_call: NA
v_call: TRBV28
j_call: TRBJ2-7
clone_size: NA

cdr3_aa: CASSLEGNYEQYF
cdr3_nt: TGCGCCAGCAGCCTAGAGGGTAACTACGAGCAGTACTTC
d_call: NA
v_call: TRBV5-1
j_call: TRBJ2-7
clone_size: NA

cdr3_aa: CASSTSSYEQYF
cdr3_nt: TGTGCCAGCAGCACGAGCTCCTACGAGCAGTACTTC
d_call: NA
v_call: TRBV7-9
j_call: TRBJ2-7
clone_size: NA

cdr3_aa: CASSPRTGSRNTEAFF
cdr3_nt: TGCGCCAGCAGCCCCCGGACAGGGTCGAGGAACACTGAAGCTTTCTTT
d_call: TRBD1
v_call: TRBV5-1
j_call: TRBJ1-1
clone_size: NA

cdr3_aa: CAISPGLGVRETQYF
cdr3_nt: TGTGCCATCAGTCCGGGACTAGGGGTAAGGGAGACCCAGTACTTC
d_call: TRBD2
v_call: TRBV10-3
j_call: TRBJ2-5
clone_size: NA

cdr3_aa: CASSLVGHNTDTQYF
cdr3_nt: TGTGCCAGCAGCCTAGTCGGTCACAACACAGATACGCAGTATTTT
d_call: NA
v_call: TRBV5-6
j_call: TRBJ2-3
clone_size: NA

cdr3_aa: CASSYSRGRGSFGYTF
cdr3_nt: TGTGCCAGCAGTTACTCCCGGGGGCGAGGTTCCTTTGGCTACACCTTC
d_call: NA
v_call: TRBV6-6
j_call: TRBJ1-2
clone_size: NA

cdr3_aa: CASSPIGLETQYF
cdr3_nt: TGTGCCAGCAGTCCGATAGGATTAGAGACCCAGTACTTC
d_call: NA
v_call: TRBV25-1
j_call: TRBJ2-5
clone_size: NA

cdr3_aa: CAWADSPRTDTQYF
cdr3_nt: TGTGCCTGGGCCGACTCACCCCGCACAGATACGCAGTATTTT
d_call: NA
v_call: TRBV30
j_call: TRBJ2-3
clone_size: NA

cdr3_aa: CAISSGQGYTGELFF
cdr3_nt: TGTGCCATCAGTTCGGGACAGGGATACACCGGGGAGCTGTTTTTT
d_call: TRBD1
v_call: TRBV10-3
j_call: TRBJ2-2
clone_size: NA